The text below deals with one T cell receptor beta chain. Its antigen is currently unknown. Profiling relied on immunoSEQ multiplex PCR, and the TCRdb table lists in-frame clones only, not all of them. The top ten clones hold around 35% of a sample with about 7,800 clones, 65% to 85% of them seen once. This record belongs to a study of PD-1 blockade in classical Hodgkin lymphoma. Time point defined: cycle 4 day 1 (C4D1), after less than 7 weeks of nivolumab. There was relapse after autologous stem cell transplantation in every patient, and there was variation in brentuximab vedotin exposure. Magnetic negative selection of thawed PBMCs yielded the CD8+ T cells. Study outcomes and limitations: By cycle point C4D1, TCR diversity had risen significantly in CD4+ cells (but not CD8+ cells).

This clonotype originated in a human donor with classical Hodgkin lymphoma. This sample comprised CD8+ T cells from blood, obtained before the fourth cycle of nivolumab.

In DNA form, the CDR3 reads TGTGCCAGCAGCTCCCTCCGGGACCAAAACACCGGGGAGCTGTTTTTT. Amino acids: CASSSLRDQNTGELFF. The genes are TRBV7-9 and TRBJ2-2; D is tentatively TRBD1 or TRBD2 (5 bases each). Germline V lookup: CDR1 SEHNR, CDR2 FQNEAQ (reference sequence). CDR3 length: 16 amino acids. V was cut by 4 bases and J by 2 bases, with 14 bases left in between.